This entry features one T cell receptor beta chain sequence. Its antigen is not known. The sample comes from a study of cytomegalovirus exposure and HLA in healthy donors. With 7 bases removed from V and 5 bases from J, the gap between germline ends came to 17 bases. The CDR3 sequence is 14 residues long. CDR1 is MNHEY and CDR2 is SVGAGI in the germline V gene. Primers included in the PCR were 60 Vbeta and 13 Jbeta primers. Only in-frame clones appear in the TCRdb table, and some are missing; sequencing was by immunoSEQ multiplex PCR. The sample has fewer than 250,000 clones; 65% to 80% are singletons. Findings and limits, study-wide: An analysis done earlier found most TCR beta V segments productive about 90% or about 30% of the time.

Material for sequencing was PBMCs. The sequence was obtained from a man aged 35 to 55 in good health and CMV-seronegative. The rearrangement links TRBV6-5 to TRBJ1-2; D ambiguous. The CDR3 is CASTSPPPGYGYTF. CDR3 nucleotide sequence: TGTGCCAGCACCTCCCCTCCGCCGGGGTATGGCTACACCTTC.